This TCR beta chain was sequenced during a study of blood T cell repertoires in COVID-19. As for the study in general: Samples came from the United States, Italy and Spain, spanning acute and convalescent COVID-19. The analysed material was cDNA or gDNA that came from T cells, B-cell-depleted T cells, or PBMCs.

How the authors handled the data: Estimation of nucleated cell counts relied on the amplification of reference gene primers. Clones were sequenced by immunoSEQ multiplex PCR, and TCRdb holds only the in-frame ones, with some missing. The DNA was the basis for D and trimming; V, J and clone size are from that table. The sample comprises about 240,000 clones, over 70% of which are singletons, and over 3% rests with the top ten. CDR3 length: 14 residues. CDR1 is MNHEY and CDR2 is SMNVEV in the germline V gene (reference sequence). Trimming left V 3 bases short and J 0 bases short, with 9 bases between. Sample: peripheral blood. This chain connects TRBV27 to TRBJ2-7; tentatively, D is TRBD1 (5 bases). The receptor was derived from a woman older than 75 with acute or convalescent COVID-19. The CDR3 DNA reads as TGTGCCAGCAGTTTCAGGGCCGGCTCCTACGAGCAGTACTTC. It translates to CASSFRAGSYEQYF.